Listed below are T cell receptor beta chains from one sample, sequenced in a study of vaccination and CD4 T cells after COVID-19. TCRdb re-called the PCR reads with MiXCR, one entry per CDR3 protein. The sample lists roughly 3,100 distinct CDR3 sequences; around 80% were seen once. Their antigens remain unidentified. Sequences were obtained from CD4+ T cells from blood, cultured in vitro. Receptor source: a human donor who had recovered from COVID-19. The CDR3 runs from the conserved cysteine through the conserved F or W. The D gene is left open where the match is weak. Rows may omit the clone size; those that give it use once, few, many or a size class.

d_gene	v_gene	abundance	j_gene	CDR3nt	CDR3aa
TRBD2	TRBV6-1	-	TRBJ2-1	TGTGCCAGCAGTAAGATCCGGAGTGTGAAGCGGGGAGGATACAATGAGCAGTTCTTC	CASSKIRSVKRGGYNEQFF
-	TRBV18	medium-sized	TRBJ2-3	TGTGCCAGCTCACCGTATAGGGACCACACAGATACGCAGTATTTT	CASSPYRDHTDTQYF
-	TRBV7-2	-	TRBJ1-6	TGTGCCAGCAGCCCCCGGGGGGGAGGCGGGGATTCACCCCTCCACTTT	CASSPRGGGGDSPLHF
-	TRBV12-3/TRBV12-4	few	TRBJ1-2	TGTGCCAGCAGTTTCTCGAGCAGGCCCTATGGCTACACCTTC	CASSFSSRPYGYTF
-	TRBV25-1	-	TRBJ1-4	TGTGCCAGCAGTGACGGAACAGGCTTAAAACTGTTTTTT	CASSDGTGLKLFF
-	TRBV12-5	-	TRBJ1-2	TGTGCTAGTGGAAACGGGGTCTTCTATGGCTACACCTTC	CASGNGVFYGYTF
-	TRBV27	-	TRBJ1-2	TGTGCCAGCAGAAGTAGAAGGACGGATTCCTATGGCTACACCTTC	CASRSRRTDSYGYTF
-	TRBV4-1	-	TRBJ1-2	TGCGCCAGCAGCCCGCCGGGTGGAGCAGTTAGCTATGGCTACACCTTC	CASSPPGGAVSYGYTF
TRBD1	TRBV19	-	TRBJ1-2	TGTGCCAGTAGTATAGCGGTGGGACAGCCTTATGGCTACACCTTC	CASSIAVGQPYGYTF
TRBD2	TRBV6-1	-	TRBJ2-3	TGTGCCAGCAACAGCGGGGGGGCCCCAGATACGCAGTATTTT	CASNSGGAPDTQYF
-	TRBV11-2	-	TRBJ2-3	TGTGCCAGCAGCTTTGGGACTCAAGGGAGCACAGATACGCAGTATTTT	CASSFGTQGSTDTQYF
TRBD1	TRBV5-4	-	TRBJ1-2	TGTGCCAGCAGCTTGGCCGACAGGGCCCAATCTGGCTACACCTTC	CASSLADRAQSGYTF
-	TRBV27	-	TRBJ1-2	TGTGCCAGCAGTCCTCTCTCGACGAGTAACTATGGCTACACCTTC	CASSPLSTSNYGYTF
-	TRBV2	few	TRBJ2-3	TGTGCCAGCAGTGAAGCGGAGAGGCGGGGTGGGCAGTATTTT	CASSEAERRGGQYF
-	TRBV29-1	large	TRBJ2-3	TGCAGCGTTGTGGTCCTCACAGATACGCAGTATTTT	CSVVVLTDTQYF
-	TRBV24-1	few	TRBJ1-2	TGTGCCACCAGTGATTTGACCAGGGAAGGCTACACCTTC	CATSDLTREGYTF
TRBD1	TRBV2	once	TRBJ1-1	TGTGCCAGCAGTCTGACCCAGGGGGATACTGAAGCTTTCTTT	CASSLTQGDTEAFF
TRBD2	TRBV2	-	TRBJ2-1	TGTGCCAGCAGTGAATGGCTGGCGGGGGGTGCTAATGAGCAGTTCTTC	CASSEWLAGGANEQFF
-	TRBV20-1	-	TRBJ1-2	TGCAGTGCTAGAGGAGAGTTTACCTATGGCTACACCTTC	CSARGEFTYGYTF
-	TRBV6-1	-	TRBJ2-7	TGTGCCAGCAGCGATGTTAGCTCCTACGAGCAGTACTTC	CASSDVSSYEQYF
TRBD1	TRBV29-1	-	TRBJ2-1	TGCAGCGTTGTGGGGGCAGGGGGCTCCTCCTCCTACAATGAGCAGTTCTTC	CSVVGAGGSSSYNEQFF
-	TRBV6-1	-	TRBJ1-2	TGTGCCAGCAGTCCAGGGCGGAATGGCTACACCTTC	CASSPGRNGYTF